This passage covers 7 T cell receptor beta chains from one sample sequenced in a study of T cell responses to AZD1222 COVID-19 vaccine (dated by TCRdb to the early 2020s). The library was built by means of the immunoSEQ multiplex PCR assay. This immuneACCESS table, as held by TCRdb, lists in-frame sequences with V and J called but not all clones. Of the missing ones, under half trace to an unresolved V gene in checked studies; the others have no known cause. This sample has around 130,000 clones in its table, and roughly 85% of those were observed once. The ten largest clones represent approximately 1.7% of the sample. The meaning of the sample's time point label: baseline before first vaccination. Sequenced here: peripheral blood, sampled on day 0 of AZD1222 vaccination. The receptors shown here come from an adult in good health.

The chain recombines TRBV5-5 with TRBJ1-2, with a weak D call TRBD1 (6 bases). V was trimmed by 2 bases and J by 5 bases, leaving 7 bases between them. Germline CDR1 and CDR2: SGHKS and YYEKEE (reference sequence). This CDR3 has 12 residues. CDR3 in amino acids: CASSLGTYGYTF. CDR3 in DNA: TGTGCCAGCAGCTTAGGGACATATGGCTACACCTTC.

The rearrangement joins TRBV4-1 to TRBJ2-2; 8 nucleotides align to TRBD2. Germline V gives CDR1 MGHRA, CDR2 YSYEKL. The CDR3 length is 20 residues. V was pared by 2 bases and J by 5 bases, with 19 bases of the junction left unmatched. CDR3 nucleotides: TGCGCCAGCAGCCAAAGGTCCGCTACCAGCGGGGGTGGAGGAACCGGGGAGCTGTTTTTT. This sequence encodes CASSQRSATSGGGGTGELFF.

This clone has only a few counts. The V call is TRBV18, the J call TRBJ2-7; 9 bases map to TRBD2. Germline V gene sequence: CDR1 KGHSH, CDR2 LQKENI. The junction had 10 bases not matched to a gene; V was cut back by 3 bases and J by 7 bases. This CDR3 comprises 15 residues. As DNA, the CDR3 is TGTGCCAGCTCACCGATAGGTAGCGGGAGCAGAGAGCAGTACTTC. Translation: CASSPIGSGSREQYF. Using reference TRBV18 and TRBJ2-7 for the parts outside the CDR3, the full variable domain is NAGVMQNPRHLVRRRGQEARLRCSPMKGHSHVYWYRQLPEEGLKFMVYLQKENIIDESGMPKERFSAEFPKEGPSILRIQQVVRGDSAAYFCASSPIGSGSREQYFGPGTRLTVT.

J is TRBJ2-3 and V is TRBV29-1; 8 bases are shared with TRBD2. The CDR3 has 15 amino acids. V shed 3 bases and J 4 bases; nucleotides not matched to a gene: 9. CDR1 is SQVTM, CDR2 ANQGSEA, per germline. The CDR3 region is CSVDTAGVEADTQYF. CDR3 DNA sequence: TGCAGCGTTGATACAGCGGGAGTTGAGGCAGATACGCAGTATTTT.

The chain links TRBV6-5 to TRBJ2-7; D gene ambiguous. Trimming removed 0 bases at V and 6 bases at J, with 12 bases between. CDR3 length: 14 amino acids. CDR1 and CDR2 from the germline V gene are MNHEY and SVGAGI. The CDR3 DNA reads as TGTGCCAGCAGTTACTCGAAGGTGGTAACCGAGCAGTACTTC. Amino acid sequence: CASSYSKVVTEQYF.

V gene TRBV2 combines with J gene TRBJ2-5; 8 bases map to TRBD1. This CDR3 is 13 amino acids long. The junction had 2 bases not matched to a gene; V was cut back by 6 bases and J by 2 bases. From germline, CDR1 is SNHLY and CDR2 FYNNEI. CDR3 coding DNA: TGTGCCAGCAGGCGGGACAGGCAAGAGACCCAGTACTTC. This sequence encodes CASRRDRQETQYF.

The chain couples TRBV7-9 to TRBJ1-1; no reliable D call. Germline V gene sequence: CDR1 SEHNR, CDR2 FQNEAQ (reference sequence). Trimming took off 2 bases at V and 5 bases at J, with 9 bases between the two ends. This CDR3 has 13 residues. CDR3 DNA sequence: TGTGCCAGCAGCTTATCGGGGATGACTGAAGCTTTCTTT. Translating it yields CASSLSGMTEAFF.